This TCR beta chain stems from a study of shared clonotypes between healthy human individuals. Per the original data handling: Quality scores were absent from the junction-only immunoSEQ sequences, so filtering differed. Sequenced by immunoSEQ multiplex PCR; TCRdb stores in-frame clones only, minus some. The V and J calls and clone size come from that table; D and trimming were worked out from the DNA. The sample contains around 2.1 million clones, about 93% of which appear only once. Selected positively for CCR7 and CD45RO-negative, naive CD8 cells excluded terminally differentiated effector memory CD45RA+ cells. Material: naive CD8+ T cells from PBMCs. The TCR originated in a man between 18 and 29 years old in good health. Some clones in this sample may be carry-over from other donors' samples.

CDR3 DNA: TGTGCCAGCATCGGACAGGGGGAGACCCAGTACTTC. Translated, it gives CASIGQGETQYF. The chain carries TRBV28 and TRBJ2-5; the match to TRBD1 covers 9 bases. Germline CDR1 MDHEN, CDR2 SYDVKM. The trim removed 7 bases at V and 5 bases at J, leaving 2 bases unmatched. This CDR3 region has 12 residues.